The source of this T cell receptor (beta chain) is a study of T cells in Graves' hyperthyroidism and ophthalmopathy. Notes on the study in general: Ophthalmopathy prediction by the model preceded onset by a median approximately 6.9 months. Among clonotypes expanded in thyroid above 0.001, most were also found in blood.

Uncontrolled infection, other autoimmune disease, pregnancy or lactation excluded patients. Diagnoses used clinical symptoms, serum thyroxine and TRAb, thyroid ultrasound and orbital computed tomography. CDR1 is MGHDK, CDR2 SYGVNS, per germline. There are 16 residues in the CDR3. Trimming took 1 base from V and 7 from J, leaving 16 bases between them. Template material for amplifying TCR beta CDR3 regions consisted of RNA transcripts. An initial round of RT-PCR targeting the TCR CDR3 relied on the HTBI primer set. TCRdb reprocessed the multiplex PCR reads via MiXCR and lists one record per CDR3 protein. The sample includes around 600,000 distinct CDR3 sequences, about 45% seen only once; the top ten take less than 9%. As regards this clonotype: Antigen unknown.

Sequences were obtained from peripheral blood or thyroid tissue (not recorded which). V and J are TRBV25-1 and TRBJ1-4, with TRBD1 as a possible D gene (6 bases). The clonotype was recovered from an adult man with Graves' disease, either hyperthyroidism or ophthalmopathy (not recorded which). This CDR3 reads CASSELGGGRGEKLFF. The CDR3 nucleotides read TGTGCCAGCAGTGAATTAGGGGGGGGCAGGGGTGAAAAACTGTTTTTT.